Below are 24 T cell receptor beta chains sequenced from a single sample in a study of shared clonotypes between healthy human individuals. Measured with immunoSEQ multiplex PCR; TCRdb has only the in-frame clones, and not every one. The table lists fewer than 2.5 million clones, more than 85% of them singletons, with 0.36% in the top ten. The material sequenced was naive CD4+ T cells from PBMCs. Subset indicated: CD45RA+ positively selected. The receptors originated from a man in his late teens or twenties in good health. Some clones in this sample may be carry-over from other donors' samples.

The chain couples TRBV6-1 to TRBJ2-7; TRBD2 is a possible D gene (6 bases). Germline assignment: CDR1 MNHNS and CDR2 SASEGT. Between the trimmed V and J ends, which lost 6 bases and 3 bases, there was a span of 12 bases. The CDR3 length is 13 residues. The CDR3 bases are TGTGCCAGCAGAAGGAGGGAGGACTACGAGCAGTACTTC. Amino acids: CASRRREDYEQYF.

The rearrangement joins TRBV5-1 to TRBJ2-7; D is uncertain. V dropped 7 bases and J dropped 1 base, with 15 bases sitting between them. CDR3 length: 14 amino acids. Germline lookup yields CDR1 SGHRS and CDR2 YFSETQ. As DNA, the CDR3 is TGCGCCAGCTGCAAAGGGATGTTTTCCTACGAGCAGTACTTC. Translating it yields CASCKGMFSYEQYF.

Worth noting for this clone: The sample carries other DNA sequences with the same CDR3. The rearrangement links TRBV29-1 to TRBJ1-1; the D is unclear. The CDR3 is made up of 13 amino acids. Germline CDR1 and CDR2: SQVTM and ANQGSEA. V lost 3 bases, J lost 4 bases, and 12 bases lay in between. The CDR3 loop reads CSVEAQAGTEAFF. The CDR3 nucleotides read TGCAGCGTTGAGGCCCAGGCCGGCACTGAAGCTTTCTTT.

This chain uses TRBV5-5 with TRBJ2-7, with D unresolved. V gave up 0 bases and J gave up 4 bases, with 20 bases separating them. Germline V gene sequence: CDR1 SGHKS, CDR2 YYEKEE (reference sequence). There are 17 residues in the CDR3. The CDR3: CASSLGPLSGIRYEQYF. Written as DNA, the CDR3 is TGTGCCAGCAGCTTGGGGCCCCTTTCTGGCATTAGGTACGAGCAGTACTTC.

The genes are TRBV14 and TRBJ2-1, with 9 bases lining up with TRBD2. The CDR3 is made up of 13 amino acids. V lost 8 bases, J lost 6 bases, and 5 bases stayed unmatched. Germline CDR1 reads SGHDN; CDR2 reads FVKESK. The DNA of the CDR3 is TGTGCCAGCCCAGCGGGAGGCAGCAATGAGCAGTTCTTC. As protein: CASPAGGSNEQFF.

The rearrangement uses TRBV7-9 and TRBJ2-3, with D perhaps matching TRBD1 (6 bases). The length of the CDR3 is 16 residues. CDR1 is SEHNR, CDR2 FQNEAQ, per germline (reference sequence). Between the trimmed V and J ends, which lost 4 bases and 0 bases, there was a span of 14 bases. The chain's CDR3 is CASSSLPGESTDTQYF. In DNA form, the CDR3 reads TGTGCCAGCAGCTCGCTGCCAGGGGAGAGCACAGATACGCAGTATTTT.

The DNA for the CDR3 is TGTGCCACCAGCAGAGGATCAAGCGGCTACACCTTC. Translated: CATSRGSSGYTF. The chain is built from TRBV15 and TRBJ1-2; no definite D call. Germline-derived CDR1 and CDR2 are LNHNV and YYDKDF (reference sequence). Trimming removed 1 base at V and 8 bases at J, with 8 bases between. This CDR3 is 12 amino acids long. The complete variable domain, with remaining parts taken from reference TRBV15 and TRBJ1-2, reads DAMVIQNPRYQVTQFGKPVTLSCSQTLNHNVMYWYQQKSSQAPKLLFHYYDKDFNNEADTPDNFQSRRPNTSFCFLDIRSPGLGDTAMYLCATSRGSSGYTFGSGTRLTVV.

In the case of this clone: The same CDR3 can be traced to other DNA sequences in this sample. J is TRBJ2-2 and V is TRBV5-1; D is undetermined. Per the germline V gene, CDR1 is SGHRS and CDR2 is YFSETQ. This CDR3 has 14 residues. The V gene lost 0 bases and the J gene lost 4 bases, with 7 bases spanning the gap. CDR3 region: CASSLEVPTGELFF. The CDR3 DNA reads TGCGCCAGCAGCTTGGAGGTCCCCACCGGGGAGCTGTTTTTT.

The rearrangement joins TRBV6-1 to TRBJ2-7; possible D gene TRBD2, 7 bases. CDR1 and CDR2 (germline): MNHNS, SASEGT. The CDR3 runs to 15 residues. V was shortened by 6 bases and J by 4 bases, with 19 bases between the two germline ends. CDR3 DNA: TGTGCCAGCAGAAAAGGGGGGGCGTTGGGGTACGAGCAGTACTTC. This codes for CASRKGGALGYEQYF.

The gene calls are TRBV27 and TRBJ2-7; D may match TRBD1 or TRBD2 (5 bases each). From germline, CDR1 is MNHEY and CDR2 SMNVEV (reference sequence). V lost 6 bases and J lost 0, with 15 bases in between. The CDR3 contains 15 residues. The CDR3: CASSRPGTNSYEQYF. CDR3 DNA sequence: TGTGCCAGCAGCCGGCCGGGGACGAACTCCTACGAGCAGTACTTC.

This sequence joins TRBV28 and TRBJ2-7, with 7 bases that match TRBD1. The trim removed 4 bases at V and 5 bases at J, leaving 8 bases unmatched. This CDR3 is built from 14 residues. CDR1 MDHEN and CDR2 SYDVKM come from the germline V gene. The CDR3 here is CASSSTGSFHEQYF. CDR3 nucleotide sequence: TGTGCCAGCAGTTCGACAGGGAGCTTCCACGAGCAGTACTTC.

The rearrangement uses TRBV5-1 and TRBJ1-4, with 12 bases lining up with TRBD1. The ends lost 4 bases at V and 3 bases at J; junction bases unmatched: 4. There are 16 residues in the CDR3. Germline-derived CDR1 and CDR2 are SGHRS and YFSETQ. CDR3 in amino acids: CASSGGQGASNEKLFF. CDR3 nucleotides: TGCGCCAGCAGCGGGGGACAGGGGGCTTCTAATGAAAAACTGTTTTTT.

The chain uses TRBV29-1 and TRBJ2-7; no firm D call. This CDR3 is 12 amino acids long. Germline assignment: CDR1 SQVTM and CDR2 ANQGSEA. V lost 1 base and J lost 3, with 7 bases in between. As DNA, the CDR3 is TGCAGCGTTGAAGGCACCCACTACGAGCAGTACTTC. Translating it yields CSVEGTHYEQYF.

In the case of this clone: One end of the junction does not line up with germline, which may come from a read error. The rearrangement uses TRBV5-6 and TRBJ2-1; TRBD2 matches at 7 bases. This CDR3 has 11 residues. Germline loops: CDR1 SGHDT, CDR2 YYEEEE. The CDR3 nucleotides are TGTGCCAGCAGCCTAATGGGAGGGGCACTCTTC. Translated, it gives CASSLMGGALF.

The table lists this clone with a few counts. V and J are TRBV30 and TRBJ1-5; D is uncertain. Per germline, CDR1 GTSNPN and CDR2 SVGIG (reference sequence). CDR3 length: 11 amino acids. Trimming shortened V by 8 bases and J by 4 bases, and 9 bases separated the two germline ends. The CDR3 bases are TGTGCCGTGGGTAATAATCAGCCCCAGCATTTT. Translating gives CAVGNNQPQHF.

The rearrangement links TRBV6-1 to TRBJ2-1; 10 bases are shared with TRBD2. The germline V gene has CDR1 MNHNS and CDR2 SASEGT. After removal of 4 bases from V and 5 bases from J, the junction contained 14 bases not matched to a gene. This CDR3 is built from 18 residues. The CDR3 bases are TGTGCCAGCAGTGGCCAAACCCGGACTAGCGGTATAAACAATGAGCAGTTCTTC. Residues: CASSGQTRTSGINNEQFF.

The rearrangement links TRBV28 to TRBJ2-2, with TRBD1 identical over 7 bases. The V segment lost 6 bases and the J segment 4 bases; nucleotides outside the gene matches: 8. Per the germline V gene, CDR1 is MDHEN and CDR2 is SYDVKM. CDR3 length: 15 amino acids. The CDR3 sequence: CASSGTALSTGELFF. The DNA for the CDR3 is TGTGCCAGCAGCGGGACAGCACTTTCCACCGGGGAGCTGTTTTTT.

The J gene is TRBJ2-3, the V gene TRBV7-9; D not resolved. The CDR3 length is 14 residues. Trimming took 5 bases from V and 0 from J, leaving 9 bases between them. The germline V gene has CDR1 SEHNR and CDR2 FQNEAQ (reference sequence). The CDR3 DNA follows: TGTGCCAGCAGCCAAAGATATAGCACAGATACGCAGTATTTT. This gives the protein CASSQRYSTDTQYF.

The chain has TRBV6-5 and TRBJ1-2; no firm D call. Between the trimmed V and J ends, which lost 5 bases and 2 bases, there was a span of 12 bases. Germline V lookup: CDR1 MNHEY, CDR2 SVGAGI. The CDR3 is made up of 14 amino acids. CDR3 in amino acids: CASSLTAANYGYTF. CDR3 nucleotides: TGTGCCAGCAGTCTTACAGCGGCCAACTATGGCTACACCTTC.

The chain is built from TRBV7-2 and TRBJ2-5; D tentatively fits TRBD1 or TRBD2 (5 bases each). Trimming took 5 bases from V and 9 from J, leaving 19 bases between them. This CDR3 is built from 14 residues. Germline V gene data show CDR1 as SGHTA and CDR2 as FQGNSA. The CDR3 coding sequence is TGTGCCAGCAGCCTGGGCCCGGGGCCCTGGGCCCAGTACTTC. It translates to CASSLGPGPWAQYF.

The rearrangement joins TRBV27 to TRBJ1-1; TRBD1 agrees at 10 bases. Germline-derived CDR1 and CDR2 are MNHEY and SMNVEV (reference sequence). V dropped 6 bases and J dropped 5; count of bases not matched to a gene: 9. The CDR3 is 15 residues long. The CDR3, as DNA: TGTGCCAGCAGGGGGGACAGGGGAAGAGAAACTGAAGCTTTCTTT. Translation gives CASRGDRGRETEAFF.

This clone came up once. This chain uses TRBV7-9 with TRBJ2-6; a possible D gene is TRBD2 (5 bases). The CDR3 runs to 19 residues. Trimming removed 1 base at V and 0 bases at J, with 16 bases between. CDR1 and CDR2 from the germline V gene are SEHNR and FQNEAQ (reference sequence). CDR3 residues: CASSLEVGRVTSGANVLTF. In nucleotides, the CDR3 is TGTGCCAGCAGCTTAGAGGTCGGGCGGGTAACCTCTGGGGCCAACGTCCTGACTTTC.

V is TRBV2 and J is TRBJ1-5; D is undetermined. The ends were cut back, 6 bases at V and 5 bases at J, with 17 bases in the middle. Germline V gene sequence: CDR1 SNHLY, CDR2 FYNNEI. The CDR3 runs to 15 residues. This CDR3 reads CASSPSAAAHQPQHF. The CDR3 DNA follows: TGTGCCAGCAGCCCCTCCGCAGCCGCGCATCAGCCCCAGCATTTT.

On this clone itself: Other DNA sequences in the same sample also yield this CDR3. V and J are TRBV9 and TRBJ2-1, with 8 bases lining up with TRBD2. The CDR3 totals 15 residues. The junction had 3 bases not matched to a gene; V was cut back by 0 bases and J by 4 bases. Germline V CDR1 and CDR2: SGDLS, YYNGEE. The CDR3 reads CASSVVSSGYNEQFF. CDR3 sequence (DNA): TGTGCCAGCAGCGTAGTCTCTAGCGGGTACAATGAGCAGTTCTTC.